This T cell receptor (beta chain) was identified in a study of T cell changes during pregnancy in multiple sclerosis. Produced via immunoSEQ multiplex PCR; TCRdb's table is partial and in-frame only. Counted here are tens of thousands of clones, around nine tenths occurring once; the ten biggest clones make up almost 0.3%. Germline CDR1 and CDR2: SGHNT and YYREEE (reference sequence). V shed 4 bases and J 1 base; nucleotides not matched to a gene: 12. The CDR3 spans 19 residues. The chain recombines TRBV5-4 with TRBJ2-5; 14 bases agree with TRBD2. This TCR derives from a female donor in good health, enrolled as a control in a pregnancy study. The sequencing used CD4+ T cells from peripheral blood mononuclear cells, collected in the third trimester of pregnancy. The CDR3 DNA reads TGTGCCAGCAGCGGGAGACCGGGACTAGCGGGGGAGCGCCAAGAGACCCAGTACTTC. Its translation: CASSGRPGLAGERQETQYF. Full variable domain (remainder filled in from reference TRBV5-4 and TRBJ2-5): ETGVTQSPTHLIKTRGQQVTLRCSSQSGHNTVSWYQQALGQGPQFIFQYYREEENGRGNFPPRFSGLQFPNYSSELNVNALELDDSALYLCASSGRPGLAGERQETQYFGPGTRLLVL.